These 21 T cell receptor beta chains were sequenced from one sample in a study of beta chain features in type 1 diabetes. The sequenced template was cDNA made from the entire isolated RNA. The protocol was immunoSEQ multiplex PCR, while the TCRdb copy is restricted to in-frame clones and leaves out a portion. This sample has hundreds of thousands of clones, with about an eighth found just once. No antigen has been identified for these receptors. Findings and limits, study-wide: All four CD4+ subsets from Type 1 diabetes patients carried moderately but significantly shorter TCRB CDR3s.

The specimen sequenced was naive CD4+ T cells from blood. These TCRs come from a man between 18 and 35 years old with type 1 diabetes.

The chain uses TRBV30 and TRBJ2-7; D possibly corresponds to TRBD2 (6 bases). Trimming left V 1 base short and J 7 bases short, with 14 bases between. The CDR3 contains 13 residues. The germline gives CDR1 GTSNPN, CDR2 SVGIG (reference sequence). CDR3: CAWSDMGGWEQYF. The DNA for the CDR3 is TGTGCCTGGAGTGATATGGGGGGATGGGAGCAGTACTTC.

The rearrangement uses TRBV2 and TRBJ2-7; a weak D match, TRBD1 (6 bases). In germline, CDR1 is SNHLY, CDR2 FYNNEI. V lost 5 bases and J 6 bases, leaving 20 bases between the germline ends. The CDR3 is made up of 15 amino acids. CDR3 in amino acids: CASSTPRAGEGEQYF. The CDR3 DNA follows: TGTGCCAGCAGTACCCCTCGGGCAGGGGAAGGCGAGCAGTACTTC.

This clone was detected only a few times. The chain uses TRBV4-3 and TRBJ2-3, with D unclear. V shed 4 bases and J shed 4 bases, with 9 bases lying between them. This CDR3 contains 13 residues. Germline CDR1 LGHNA, CDR2 YSLEER. The CDR3 region has the DNA TGCGCCAGCAGCCTTATAGGTTCAGATACGCAGTATTTT. Translating it yields CASSLIGSDTQYF.

The rearrangement uses TRBV13 and TRBJ1-3; D is undetermined. V lost 5 bases to trimming and J lost 4 bases, with 3 bases between them. The V gene's germline CDR1 is PRHDT and CDR2 FYEKMQ (reference sequence). This CDR3 is 11 amino acids long. This CDR3 is CASSQGNTIYF. DNA for the CDR3: TGTGCCAGCAGCCAAGGAAACACCATATATTTT.

The chain joins TRBV7-8 to TRBJ1-4; TRBD1 matches at 10 bases. Trimming removed 5 bases from V and 7 bases from J; junction bases left unmatched: 4. CDR1 and CDR2 (germline): SGHVS, FQNEAQ. This CDR3 comprises 14 residues. The CDR3 sequence is CASSRDRGGEKLFF. The DNA of the CDR3 is TGTGCCAGCAGCCGGGACAGGGGTGGTGAAAAACTGTTTTTT.

This clone came up a few times. This chain links TRBV10-3 with TRBJ1-4, with D tentatively TRBD1 (6 bases). CDR3 length: 14 residues. Trimming stripped 6 bases from V and 12 bases from J, with 20 bases between. Looked up from germline, CDR1 is ENHRY and CDR2 is SYGVKD. The CDR3 DNA reads as TGTGCCATCAGGGACAGCGGGCAAGGGGAGGAACTGTTTTTT. Translating it yields CAIRDSGQGEELFF.

This clone was detected a few times. The CDR3 sequence: CASSFGGNTQYF. In DNA, the CDR3 is TGTGCCAGCAGTTTCGGGGGGAATACGCAGTATTTT. This chain uses TRBV28 with TRBJ2-3; 7 nucleotides line up with TRBD2. This CDR3 region has 12 residues. V shed 3 bases, J shed 7 bases, and the junction held 1 base outside the gene matches. Germline loops: CDR1 MDHEN, CDR2 SYDVKM. Complete variable domain (other parts from reference TRBV28 and TRBJ2-3): DVKVTQSSRYLVKRTGEKVFLECVQDMDHENMFWYRQDPGLGLRLIYFSYDVKMKEKGDIPEGYSVSREKKERFSLILESASTNQTSMYLCASSFGGNTQYFGPGTRLTVL.

A few counts support this clone. The chain uses TRBV21-1 and TRBJ2-3; the table calls TRBD2, which could not be checked here. TRBV21-1 counts as a pseudogene. This CDR3 is built from 20 residues. DNA for the CDR3: TGTGCCAGCAGCAAAGCCCTGAGGTCCGGCTCCCACCAGAGCACAGATACGCAGTATTTT. It codes for CASSKALRSGSHQSTDTQYF.

V and J are TRBV5-4 and TRBJ2-5; possibly TRBD1 for D (5 bases). The germline V and J ends were trimmed by 4 bases and 5 bases, with 18 bases remaining between them. Germline CDR1 reads SGHNT; CDR2 reads YYREEE (reference sequence). CDR3 size: 15 residues. Here the CDR3 reads CASSQGGARVETQYF. Here the CDR3 DNA reads TGTGCCAGCAGCCAAGGTGGGGCGCGTGTGGAGACCCAGTACTTC.

This chain links TRBV7-2 with TRBJ1-1; D gene uncertain. CDR3 length: 15 amino acids. Germline lookup yields CDR1 SGHTA and CDR2 FQGNSA. V lost 5 bases and J lost 1, with 14 bases in between. The DNA for the CDR3 is TGTGCCAGCAGCCCACAGACGGGCGGGAACACTGAAGCTTTCTTT. This gives the protein CASSPQTGGNTEAFF.

The chain couples TRBV4-2 to TRBJ1-4; 7 bases fit TRBD1. With 0 bases clipped from V and 8 bases from J, the junction kept 9 bases outside the gene matches. Germline lookup yields CDR1 LGHNA and CDR2 YNFKEQ. The CDR3 spans 16 residues. CDR3 residues: CASSQEVGGAGEKLFF. The DNA for the CDR3 is TGTGCCAGCAGCCAAGAAGTAGGGGGCGCGGGGGAAAAACTGTTTTTT.

This chain connects TRBV30 to TRBJ2-1; D is tentatively TRBD1 or TRBD2 (6 bases each). Germline V gene data show CDR1 as GTSNPN and CDR2 as SVGIG (reference sequence). The CDR3 runs 17 residues. Trimming shortened V by 4 bases and J by 6 bases, and 25 bases separated the two germline ends. The CDR3 nucleotides read TGTGCCTGGAATCCCTACGGAGGGGGATTTCTGGGCAATGAGCAGTTCTTC. Its protein product is CAWNPYGGGFLGNEQFF.

The gene calls are TRBV7-2 and TRBJ2-7, with 12 bases that match TRBD2. Trimming removed 5 bases from V and 3 bases from J; junction bases left unmatched: 17. From germline, CDR1 is SGHTA and CDR2 FQGNSA. This CDR3 has 19 residues. CDR3 bases: TGTGCCAGCAGCCAACCGAGGGGAGGCGTGACTAGCGGGGGCTACGAGCAGTACTTC. Its translation is CASSQPRGGVTSGGYEQYF.

In this sample, this clone turned up a few times. This chain links TRBV6-5 with TRBJ2-3, with a weak D call TRBD2 (5 bases). CDR1 and CDR2 from the germline V gene are MNHEY and SVGAGI. This CDR3 contains 14 residues. V gave up 6 bases and J gave up 7 bases, with 17 bases separating them. The CDR3 DNA follows: TGTGCCAGCAGCCCACGGGGTGACCTAAATACGCAGTATTTT. Translation: CASSPRGDLNTQYF.

This clone was observed a handful of times. J is TRBJ2-1 and V is TRBV10-3, with D perhaps TRBD1 or TRBD2 (6 bases each). The CDR3 loop spans 14 amino acids. V was cut by 10 bases and J by 3 bases, with 16 bases left in between. Germline lookup yields CDR1 ENHRY and CDR2 SYGVKD. The CDR3 bases are TGTGCCACACGGAGGGGGACCCTCTACAATGAGCAGTTCTTC. Residues: CATRRGTLYNEQFF.

This chain joins TRBV5-4 and TRBJ1-5; TRBD1 aligns across 7 bases. Germline V gives CDR1 SGHNT, CDR2 YYREEE (reference sequence). V shed 1 base and J 0 bases; nucleotides not matched to a gene: 4. The CDR3 runs to 16 residues. This chain's CDR3 is CASSLTGVNSNQPQHF. CDR3 in DNA: TGTGCCAGCAGCTTGACAGGGGTTAATAGCAATCAGCCCCAGCATTTT.

V gene TRBV2 combines with J gene TRBJ1-4; D possibly corresponds to TRBD1 (5 bases). V was cut by 3 bases and J by 8 bases, with 13 bases left in between. This CDR3 comprises 14 residues. Germline V gene lookup returns CDR1 SNHLY and CDR2 FYNNEI. The CDR3 region has the DNA TGTGCCAGCAGTGATGTCCAGGGTAAAGAAAAACTGTTTTTT. Residues: CASSDVQGKEKLFF.

Details on this clone: Other DNA variants within this sample encode the same CDR3. The genes are TRBV30 and TRBJ1-5; D is unclear. CDR3 size: 13 residues. V lost 2 bases to trimming and J lost 2 bases, with 7 bases between them. In germline, CDR1 is GTSNPN, CDR2 SVGIG (reference sequence). The CDR3 spells CAWSSGGNQPQHF. The CDR3 region has the DNA TGTGCCTGGAGTAGCGGGGGCAATCAGCCCCAGCATTTT.

This chain uses TRBV30 with TRBJ1-5, with D unresolved. The CDR3 is 13 residues long. Trimming stripped 1 base from V and 3 bases from J, with 7 bases between. Germline CDR1 and CDR2: GTSNPN and SVGIG (reference sequence). DNA for the CDR3: TGTGCCTGGAGTGGCTCAGACAATCAGCCCCAGCATTTT. As protein: CAWSGSDNQPQHF.

This clone was found a few times. The sample contains more than one DNA sequence encoding this CDR3. V is TRBV18 and J is TRBJ2-2; no clear D gene. The germline V gene encodes CDR1 KGHSH and CDR2 LQKENI. The CDR3 totals 12 residues. Trimming took off 6 bases at V and 4 bases at J, with 6 bases between the two ends. Written as DNA, the CDR3 is TGTGCCAGCTCGCCGATCACCGGGGAGCTGTTTTTT. This codes for CASSPITGELFF.

This clone was counted between two and nine times. The rearrangement uses TRBV6-5 and TRBJ2-5; possibly TRBD2 for D (6 bases). V was pared by 5 bases and J by 4 bases, with 14 bases between. Germline-derived CDR1 and CDR2 are MNHEY and SVGAGI. The CDR3 has 14 amino acids. The CDR3 DNA is TGTGCCAGCAGTCACCTGACTAGGATAGAGACCCAGTACTTC. Protein: CASSHLTRIETQYF.